This TCR beta chain is from a study of human T cells and chemical hapten exposure. Study information: The patients were mostly female; they had alopecia areata, totalis or universalis.

Time point reported: patch test 3, about 24 weeks after DPC sensitization. The treatment denotes: therapeutic diphenylcyclopropenone sensitization with weekly scalp DPC. The sample holds a few counts of this clonotype. TCRdb passed the RACE reads through MiXCR, listing each CDR3 protein once. The sample lists roughly 100,000 distinct CDR3 sequences, under 40% seen once, with 2.5% to 3% in the top ten. This clonotype was sampled from a man in his forties with alopecia areata. Some clones in this sample may be carry-over from other donors' samples. The sample consisted of whole blood, taken in connection with sensitization to the hapten diphenylcyclopropenone (DPC).

The CDR3 DNA reads TGTGCCAGCAGGGGAAGCGAGGCTAGCGTAAGCACAGATACGCAGTATTTT. It codes for CASRGSEASVSTDTQYF. This sequence joins TRBV6-1 and TRBJ2-3, with D possibly TRBD2 on 6 matching bases. Germline-derived CDR1 and CDR2 are MNHNS and SASEGT. Trimming removed 6 bases from V and 0 bases from J, with 19 bases in between. The CDR3 contains 17 residues.